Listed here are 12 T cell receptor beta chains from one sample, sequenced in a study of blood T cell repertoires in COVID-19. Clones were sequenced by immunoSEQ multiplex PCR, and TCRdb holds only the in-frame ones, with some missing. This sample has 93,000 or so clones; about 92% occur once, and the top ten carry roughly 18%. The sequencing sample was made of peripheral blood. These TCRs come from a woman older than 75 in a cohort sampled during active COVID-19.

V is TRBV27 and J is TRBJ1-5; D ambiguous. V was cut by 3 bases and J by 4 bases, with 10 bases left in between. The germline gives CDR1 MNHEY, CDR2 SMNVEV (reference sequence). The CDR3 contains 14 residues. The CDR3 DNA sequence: TGTGCCAGCAGTTTCAACATACCAAATCAGCCCCAGCATTTT. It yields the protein CASSFNIPNQPQHF.

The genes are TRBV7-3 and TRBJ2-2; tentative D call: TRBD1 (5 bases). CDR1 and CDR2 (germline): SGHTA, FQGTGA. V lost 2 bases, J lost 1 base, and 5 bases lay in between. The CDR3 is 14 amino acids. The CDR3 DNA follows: TGTGCCAGCAGCTTAGGACAGAACACCGGGGAGCTGTTTTTT. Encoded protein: CASSLGQNTGELFF.

CDR3 coding DNA: TGTGCCAGCAGCTCCCTTACTGGACAGTTCTATGGCTACACCTTC. This sequence encodes CASSSLTGQFYGYTF. V usage is TRBV11-2 and J usage is TRBJ1-2; TRBD1 is a possible D gene (6 bases). CDR1 is SGHAT and CDR2 is FQNNGV in the germline V gene. The CDR3 spans 15 residues. V was shortened by 4 bases and J by 4 bases, with 16 bases between the two germline ends.

CDR3 region: CASSITPGQGYGYTF. The CDR3 DNA reads TGCGCCAGCAGCATAACGCCGGGACAGGGCTATGGCTACACCTTC. The chain has TRBV4-1 and TRBJ1-2; 9 positions agree with TRBD1. Germline trimming cut 5 bases from V and 4 bases from J; bases unmatched to any gene: 8. The germline V gene has CDR1 MGHRA and CDR2 YSYEKL. This CDR3 contains 15 residues.

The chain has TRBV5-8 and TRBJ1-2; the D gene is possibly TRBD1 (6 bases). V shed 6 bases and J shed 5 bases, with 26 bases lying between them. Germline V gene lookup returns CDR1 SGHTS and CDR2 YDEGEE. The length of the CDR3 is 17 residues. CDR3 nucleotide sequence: TGTGCCAGCATCATACGTGGACAGCCAACCTTTCCTTATGGCTACACCTTC. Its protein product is CASIIRGQPTFPYGYTF. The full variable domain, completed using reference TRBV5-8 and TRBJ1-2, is EAGVTQSPTHLIKTRGQQATLRCSPISGHTSVYWYQQALGLGLQFLLWYDEGEERNRGNFPPRFSGRQFPNYSSELNVNALELEDSALYLCASIIRGQPTFPYGYTFGSGTRLTVV.

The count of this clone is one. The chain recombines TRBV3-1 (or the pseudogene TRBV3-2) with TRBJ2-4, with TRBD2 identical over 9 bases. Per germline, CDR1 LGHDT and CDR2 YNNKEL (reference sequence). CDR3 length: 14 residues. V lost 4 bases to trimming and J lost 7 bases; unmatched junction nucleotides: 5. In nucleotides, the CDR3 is TGTGCCAGCAGCCGTAGCGGGAGTAGGAACATTCAGTACTTC. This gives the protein CASSRSGSRNIQYF.

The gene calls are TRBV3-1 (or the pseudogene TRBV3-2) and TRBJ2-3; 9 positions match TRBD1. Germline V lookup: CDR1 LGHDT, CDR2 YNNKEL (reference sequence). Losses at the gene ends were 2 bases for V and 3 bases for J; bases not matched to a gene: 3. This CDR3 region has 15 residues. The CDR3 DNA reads TGTGCCAGCAGCCAAACAGGGGGCTGGACAGATACGCAGTATTTT. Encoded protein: CASSQTGGWTDTQYF.

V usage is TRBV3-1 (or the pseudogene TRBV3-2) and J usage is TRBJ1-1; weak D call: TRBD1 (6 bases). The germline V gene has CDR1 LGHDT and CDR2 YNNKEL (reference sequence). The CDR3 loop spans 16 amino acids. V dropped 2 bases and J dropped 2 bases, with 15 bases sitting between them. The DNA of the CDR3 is TGTGCCAGCAGCCAAATCCCCGTAGGGGGTAACACTGAAGCTTTCTTT. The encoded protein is CASSQIPVGGNTEAFF.

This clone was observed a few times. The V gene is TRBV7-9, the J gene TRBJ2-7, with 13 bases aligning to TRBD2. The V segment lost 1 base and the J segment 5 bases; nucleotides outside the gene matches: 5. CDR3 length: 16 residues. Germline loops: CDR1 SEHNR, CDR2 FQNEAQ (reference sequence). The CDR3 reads CASSLVRTSGSNEQYF. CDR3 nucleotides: TGTGCCAGCAGCTTAGTTAGGACTAGCGGGAGCAACGAGCAGTACTTC.

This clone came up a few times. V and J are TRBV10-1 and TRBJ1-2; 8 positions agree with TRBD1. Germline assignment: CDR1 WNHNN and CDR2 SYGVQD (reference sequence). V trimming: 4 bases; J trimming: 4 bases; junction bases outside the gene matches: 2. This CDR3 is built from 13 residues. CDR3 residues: CASSAQGGYGYTF. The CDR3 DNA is TGCGCCAGCAGTGCACAGGGGGGCTATGGCTACACCTTC.

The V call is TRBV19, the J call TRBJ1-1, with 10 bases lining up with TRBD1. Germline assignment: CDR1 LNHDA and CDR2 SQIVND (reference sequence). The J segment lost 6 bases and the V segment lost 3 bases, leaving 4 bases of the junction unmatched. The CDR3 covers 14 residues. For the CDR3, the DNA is TGTGCCAGTAGTATCGGGACAGGGGACGCTGAAGCTTTCTTT. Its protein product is CASSIGTGDAEAFF. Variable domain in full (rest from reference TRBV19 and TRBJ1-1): DGGITQSPKYLFRKEGQNVTLSCEQNLNHDAMYWYRQDPGQGLRLIYYSQIVNDFQKGDIAEGYSVSREKKESFPLTVTSAQKNPTAFYLCASSIGTGDAEAFFGQGTRLTVV.

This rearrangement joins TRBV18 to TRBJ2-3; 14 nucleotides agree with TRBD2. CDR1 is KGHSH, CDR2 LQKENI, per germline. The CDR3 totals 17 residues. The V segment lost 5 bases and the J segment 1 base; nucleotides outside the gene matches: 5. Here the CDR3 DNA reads TGTGCCAGCTCATTAGGGACTAGCGGGAGTGGCACAGATACGCAGTATTTT. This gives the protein CASSLGTSGSGTDTQYF.